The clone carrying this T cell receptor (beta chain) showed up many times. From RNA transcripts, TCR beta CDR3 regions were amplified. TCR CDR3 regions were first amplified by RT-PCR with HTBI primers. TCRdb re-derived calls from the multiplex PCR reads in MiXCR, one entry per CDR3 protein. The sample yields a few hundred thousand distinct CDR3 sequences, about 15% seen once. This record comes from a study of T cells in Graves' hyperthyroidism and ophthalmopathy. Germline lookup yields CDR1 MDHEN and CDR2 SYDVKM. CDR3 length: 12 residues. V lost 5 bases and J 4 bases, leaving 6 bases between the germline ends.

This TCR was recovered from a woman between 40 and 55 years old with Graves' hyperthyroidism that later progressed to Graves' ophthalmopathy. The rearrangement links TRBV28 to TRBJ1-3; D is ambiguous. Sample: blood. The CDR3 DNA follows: TGTGCCAGCAGTACCCTGGGAAACACCATATATTTT. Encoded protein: CASSTLGNTIYF.